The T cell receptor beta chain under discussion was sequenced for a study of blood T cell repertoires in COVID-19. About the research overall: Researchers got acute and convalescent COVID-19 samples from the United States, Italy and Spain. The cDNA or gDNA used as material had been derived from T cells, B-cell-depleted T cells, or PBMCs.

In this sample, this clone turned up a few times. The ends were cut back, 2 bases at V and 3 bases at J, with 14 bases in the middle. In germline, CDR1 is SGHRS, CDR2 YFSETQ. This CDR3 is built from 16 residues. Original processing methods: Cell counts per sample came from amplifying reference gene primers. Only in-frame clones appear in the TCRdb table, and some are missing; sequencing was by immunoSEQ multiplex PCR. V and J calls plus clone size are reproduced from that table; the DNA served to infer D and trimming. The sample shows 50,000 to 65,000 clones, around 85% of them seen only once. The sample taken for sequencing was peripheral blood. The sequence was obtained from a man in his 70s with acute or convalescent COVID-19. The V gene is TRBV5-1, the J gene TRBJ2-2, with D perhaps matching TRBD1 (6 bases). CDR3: CASSLPGEWDTGELFF. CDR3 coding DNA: TGCGCCAGCAGCTTACCAGGGGAGTGGGACACCGGGGAGCTGTTTTTT. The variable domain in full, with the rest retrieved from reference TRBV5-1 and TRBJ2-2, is KAGVTQTPRYLIKTRGQQVTLSCSPISGHRSVSWYQQTPGQGLQFLFEYFSETQRNKGNFPGRFSGRQFSNSRSEMNVSTLELGDSALYLCASSLPGEWDTGELFFGEGSRLTVL.